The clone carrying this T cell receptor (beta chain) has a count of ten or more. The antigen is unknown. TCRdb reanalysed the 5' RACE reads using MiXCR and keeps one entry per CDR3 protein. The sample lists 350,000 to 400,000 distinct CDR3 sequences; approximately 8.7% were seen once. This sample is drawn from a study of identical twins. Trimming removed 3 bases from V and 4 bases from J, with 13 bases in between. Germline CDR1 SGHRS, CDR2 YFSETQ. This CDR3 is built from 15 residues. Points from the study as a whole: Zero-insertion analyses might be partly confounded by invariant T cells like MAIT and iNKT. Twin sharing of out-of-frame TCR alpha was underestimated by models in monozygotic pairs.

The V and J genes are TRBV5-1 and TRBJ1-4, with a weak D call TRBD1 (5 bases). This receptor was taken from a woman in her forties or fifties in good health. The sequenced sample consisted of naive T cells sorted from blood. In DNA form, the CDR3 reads TGCGCCAGCAGCTCGGCGGACACTGATAATGAAAAACTGTTTTTT. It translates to CASSSADTDNEKLFF.